The next 19 T cell receptor beta chains were all read from a single sample in a study of post-analysis software for immune sequencing data (dated by TCRdb to between 2015 and 2017). What the study reported, not specific to this receptor: Significantly higher frequencies in patients than in controls were found for several TRBV segments, including TRBV5-6, TRBV5-1 and TRBV20-1.

No antigen has been identified for these receptors. Library generation was performed with PCR. Sequenced using an Illumina HiSeq 2500. To reduce PCR and sequencing biases, unique molecular identifiers were incorporated into the TCR beta cDNA libraries. The raw public data were reprocessed by TCRdb itself: fastp quality trimming at Q25, MiXCR clonotype calling, in-frame beta chains only. Identical CDR3 proteins give one entry, which carries the most common genes and DNA. This sample holds hundreds of thousands of distinct CDR3 sequences; 53% were observed only once. Of the sample, 4.6% falls within the top ten clones. The specimen was blood. The receptors were sampled from a girl aged 5-17 years with multiple sclerosis.

This clonotype was detected only once. The chain joins TRBV4-1 to TRBJ1-5; TRBD1 might be the D (5 bases). V was cut by 1 base and J by 2 bases, with 27 bases left in between. CDR1 MGHRA and CDR2 YSYEKL come from the germline V gene. The CDR3 is 21 amino acids. For the CDR3, the DNA is TGCGCCAGCAGCCAAGCAATCGGGGAAGCCCTCGGGGGTTTGGGCAATCAGCCCCAGCATTTT. Protein: CASSQAIGEALGGLGNQPQHF.

Points on this clonotype: Germline is not matched at one junction end, which may reflect a read error. The gene calls are TRBV5-1 and TRBJ2-1; D might be TRBD2 (7 bases). Germline lookup yields CDR1 SGHRS and CDR2 YFSETQ. The CDR3 has 17 amino acids. This chain's CDR3 is CVSSLAQDSRGVGEQFF. CDR3 bases: TGCGTCAGCAGCTTGGCCCAGGACAGCCGGGGGGTGGGGGAGCAGTTCTTC.

The genes are TRBV29-1 and TRBJ2-7, with TRBD2 matching 9 bases. The CDR3 contains 12 residues. The V gene's germline CDR1 is SQVTM and CDR2 ANQGSEA. V was pared by 4 bases and J by 6 bases, with 4 bases of the junction left unmatched. In DNA form, the CDR3 reads TGCAGCGTTGGACTAGCGGTTGGCGAGCAGTACTTC. It specifies CSVGLAVGEQYF.

This chain joins TRBV20-1 and TRBJ2-3, with a possible D match to TRBD2 (7 bases). Trimming stripped 0 bases from V and 5 bases from J, with 21 bases between. The length of the CDR3 is 17 residues. The germline gives CDR1 DFQATT, CDR2 SNEGSKA (reference sequence). As DNA, the CDR3 is TGCAGTGCTAGAGATTTCCCAGGGAGGGGGGATATAGATACGCAGTATTTT. Protein sequence: CSARDFPGRGDIDTQYF.

J is TRBJ1-5 and V is TRBV5-1; a possible D gene is TRBD1 (6 bases). The germline V gene has CDR1 SGHRS and CDR2 YFSETQ. With 4 bases removed from V and 3 bases from J, the gap between germline ends came to 14 bases. The CDR3 is 15 residues long. CDR3 residues: CASSRSTGPNQPQHF. In DNA, the CDR3 is TGCGCCAGCAGCCGATCTACAGGGCCCAATCAGCCCCAGCATTTT.

V is TRBV10-2 and J is TRBJ1-4; no clear D gene. V was shortened by 11 bases and J by 0 bases, with 16 bases between the two germline ends. The germline V gene has CDR1 WSHSY and CDR2 SAAADI. The CDR3 consists of 15 residues. For the CDR3, the DNA is TGCGCCTGCCGGCCCGCCGGAGCAACTAATGAAAAACTGTTTTTT. Its protein is CACRPAGATNEKLFF.

The gene calls are TRBV12-3 or TRBV12-4 and TRBJ2-7; the D gene is possibly TRBD2 (5 bases). CDR3 size: 16 residues. The V end lost 0 bases, the J end lost 0 bases, and 12 bases lay between the germline ends. CDR3 amino acids: CASSLARTSGSYEQYF. The CDR3 coding sequence is TGTGCCAGCAGTTTAGCGAGGACTTCTGGCTCCTACGAGCAGTACTTC.

The chain is built from TRBV29-1 and TRBJ2-7; 9 bases agree with TRBD2. With V trimmed by 7 bases and J by 2 bases, 6 bases remained unmatched. CDR1 and CDR2 from the germline V gene are SQVTM and ANQGSEA. There are 13 residues in the CDR3. The CDR3 sequence is CSATGTSPYEQYF. The CDR3 coding sequence is TGCAGCGCAACCGGGACTAGCCCCTACGAGCAGTACTTC.

The V gene is TRBV10-3, the J gene TRBJ2-1; TRBD1 is a possible D gene (5 bases). Germline V gives CDR1 ENHRY, CDR2 SYGVKD. The CDR3 consists of 15 residues. Trimming removed 5 bases at V and 5 bases at J, with 16 bases between. The CDR3 sequence: CAISLAGNPDNEQFF. CDR3 nucleotides: TGTGCCATCAGTCTTGCAGGGAACCCCGACAATGAGCAGTTCTTC.

This clonotype has just a few counts. The CDR3 reads CSVALAGPSYEQYF. The CDR3 DNA reads TGCAGCGTGGCCCTTGCTGGGCCGTCCTACGAGCAGTACTTC. The chain carries TRBV29-1 and TRBJ2-7; D call uncertain. Germline CDR1 reads SQVTM; CDR2 reads ANQGSEA. The CDR3 loop spans 14 amino acids. The germline V and J ends were trimmed by 6 bases and 1 base, with 16 bases remaining between them.

This clonotype turned up a few times. The chain couples TRBV20-1 to TRBJ2-1; no definite D call. The V gene lost 5 bases and the J gene lost 6 bases, with 14 bases spanning the gap. Germline CDR1 DFQATT, CDR2 SNEGSKA (reference sequence). This CDR3 is 13 amino acids long. The CDR3 sequence is CSARRRASNEQFF. The CDR3 coding sequence is TGCAGTGCTCGTCGTAGGGCTAGCAATGAGCAGTTCTTC.

The rearrangement uses TRBV10-3 and TRBJ1-5; perhaps TRBD1 as D (6 bases). The V end lost 8 bases, the J end lost 5 bases, and 13 bases lay between the germline ends. The CDR3 is 13 amino acids. Germline V gene data show CDR1 as ENHRY and CDR2 as SYGVKD. The CDR3 reads CAIATGFDQPQHF. The CDR3 nucleotides are TGTGCCATCGCCACAGGGTTCGATCAGCCCCAGCATTTT.

The CDR3 is CSVIGPGLAESYEQYF. In DNA, the CDR3 is TGCAGCGTCATTGGACCGGGACTAGCGGAGTCCTACGAGCAGTACTTC. J is TRBJ2-7 and V is TRBV29-1; 11 bases line up with TRBD2. The CDR3 has 16 amino acids. Germline V gene sequence: CDR1 SQVTM, CDR2 ANQGSEA. V was pared by 6 bases and J by 1 base, with 11 bases of the junction left unmatched.

The chain combines TRBV14 with TRBJ2-5, with 7 positions matching TRBD1. The CDR3 is made up of 17 amino acids. The junction had 17 bases not matched to a gene; V was cut back by 3 bases and J by 7 bases. Germline CDR1 reads SGHDN; CDR2 reads FVKESK. In DNA form, the CDR3 reads TGTGCCAGCAGCCATACTTCTAAAGCGGCCCGACAGGGGACCCAGTACTTC. Encoded protein: CASSHTSKAARQGTQYF.

This chain links TRBV6-5 with TRBJ1-1, with a weak D call TRBD1 (6 bases). This CDR3 is built from 15 residues. The V end was cut by 0 bases, the J end by 7 bases, with 15 bases between. Germline V gene sequence: CDR1 MNHEY, CDR2 SVGAGI. The CDR3 loop is CASSYSLPGAFEAFF. In DNA, the CDR3 is TGTGCCAGCAGTTACTCTTTGCCGGGGGCATTTGAAGCTTTCTTT.

With respect to this clonotype: The junction and the germline gene differ at one end; a read error may be behind it. This chain uses TRBV7-8 with TRBJ2-4; tentatively, D is TRBD1 (5 bases). The germline V gene encodes CDR1 SGHVS and CDR2 FQNEAQ. The CDR3 has 16 residues. CDR3 sequence: CASNLGVLLAKNIQYF. The CDR3 DNA reads as TGTGCCAGCAACTTAGGGGTTCTTTTGGCCAAAAACATTCAGTACTTC.

The rearrangement joins TRBV29-1 to TRBJ1-1; no definite D call. The CDR3 consists of 14 residues. CDR1 is SQVTM and CDR2 is ANQGSEA in the germline V gene. V was pared by 0 bases and J by 1 base, with 9 bases between. The CDR3 nucleotides read TGCAGCGTTGAAGATCCCCAGAAGAACACTGAAGCTTTCTTT. Amino acids: CSVEDPQKNTEAFF.

V is TRBV20-1 and J is TRBJ1-1; D gene uncertain. The CDR3 length is 13 residues. V lost 5 bases and J lost 0, with 10 bases in between. Germline V gene data show CDR1 as DFQATT and CDR2 as SNEGSKA (reference sequence). The CDR3 nucleotides are TGCAGTGCTGCCGGGAATTTGAACACTGAAGCTTTCTTT. Protein sequence: CSAAGNLNTEAFF.

This chain connects TRBV10-3 to TRBJ2-4; 13 nucleotides line up with TRBD2. Matching the DNA end better, TRBJ2-7 makes the J call doubtful. In germline, CDR1 is ENHRY, CDR2 SYGVKD. There are 13 residues in the CDR3. This chain's CDR3 is CAISGLAGDEQYF. The CDR3 nucleotides are TGTGCCATCAGCGGACTAGCGGGAGACGAGCAGTACTTC.